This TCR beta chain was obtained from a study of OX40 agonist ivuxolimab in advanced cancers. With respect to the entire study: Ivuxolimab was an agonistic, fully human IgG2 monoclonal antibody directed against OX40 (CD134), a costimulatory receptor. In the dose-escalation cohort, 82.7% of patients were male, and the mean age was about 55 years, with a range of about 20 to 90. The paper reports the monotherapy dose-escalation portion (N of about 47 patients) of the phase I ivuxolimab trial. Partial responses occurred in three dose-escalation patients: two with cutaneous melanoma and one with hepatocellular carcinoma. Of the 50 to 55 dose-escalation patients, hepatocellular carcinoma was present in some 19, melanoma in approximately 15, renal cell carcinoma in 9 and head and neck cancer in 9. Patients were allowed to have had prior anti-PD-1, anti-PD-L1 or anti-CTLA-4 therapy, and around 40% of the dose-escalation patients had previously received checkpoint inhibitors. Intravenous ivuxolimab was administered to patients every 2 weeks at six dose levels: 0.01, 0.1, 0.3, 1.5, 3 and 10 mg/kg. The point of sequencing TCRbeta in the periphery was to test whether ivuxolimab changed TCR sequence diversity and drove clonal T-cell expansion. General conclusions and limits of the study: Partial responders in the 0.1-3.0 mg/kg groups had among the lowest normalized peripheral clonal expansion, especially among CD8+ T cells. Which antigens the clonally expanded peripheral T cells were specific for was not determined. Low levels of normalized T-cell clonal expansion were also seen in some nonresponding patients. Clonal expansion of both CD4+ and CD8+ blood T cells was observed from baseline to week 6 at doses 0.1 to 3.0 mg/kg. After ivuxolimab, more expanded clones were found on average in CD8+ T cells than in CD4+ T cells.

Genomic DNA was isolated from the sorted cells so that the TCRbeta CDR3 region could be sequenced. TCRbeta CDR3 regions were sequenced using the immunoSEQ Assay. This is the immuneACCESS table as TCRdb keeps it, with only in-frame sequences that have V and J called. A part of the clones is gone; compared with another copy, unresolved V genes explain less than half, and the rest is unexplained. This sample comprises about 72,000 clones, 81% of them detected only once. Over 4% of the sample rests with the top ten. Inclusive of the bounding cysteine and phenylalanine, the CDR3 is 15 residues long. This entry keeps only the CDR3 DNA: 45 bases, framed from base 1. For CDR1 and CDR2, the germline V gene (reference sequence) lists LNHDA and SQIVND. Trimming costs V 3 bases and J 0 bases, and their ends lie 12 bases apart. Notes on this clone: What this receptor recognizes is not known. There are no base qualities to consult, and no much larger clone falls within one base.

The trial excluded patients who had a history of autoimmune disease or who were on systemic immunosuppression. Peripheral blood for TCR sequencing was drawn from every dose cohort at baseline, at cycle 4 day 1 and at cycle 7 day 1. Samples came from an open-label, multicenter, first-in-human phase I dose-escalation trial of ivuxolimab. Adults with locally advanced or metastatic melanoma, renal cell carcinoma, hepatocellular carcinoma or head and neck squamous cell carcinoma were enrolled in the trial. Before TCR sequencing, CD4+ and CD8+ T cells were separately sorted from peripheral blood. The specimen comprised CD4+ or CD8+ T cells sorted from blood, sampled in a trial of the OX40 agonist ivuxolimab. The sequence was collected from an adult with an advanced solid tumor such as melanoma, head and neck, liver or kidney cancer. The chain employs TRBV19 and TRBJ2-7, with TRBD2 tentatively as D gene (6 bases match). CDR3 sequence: CASSIRRGISYEQYF. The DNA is TGTGCCAGTAGTATTCGACGCGGGATCTCCTACGAGCAGTACTTC.